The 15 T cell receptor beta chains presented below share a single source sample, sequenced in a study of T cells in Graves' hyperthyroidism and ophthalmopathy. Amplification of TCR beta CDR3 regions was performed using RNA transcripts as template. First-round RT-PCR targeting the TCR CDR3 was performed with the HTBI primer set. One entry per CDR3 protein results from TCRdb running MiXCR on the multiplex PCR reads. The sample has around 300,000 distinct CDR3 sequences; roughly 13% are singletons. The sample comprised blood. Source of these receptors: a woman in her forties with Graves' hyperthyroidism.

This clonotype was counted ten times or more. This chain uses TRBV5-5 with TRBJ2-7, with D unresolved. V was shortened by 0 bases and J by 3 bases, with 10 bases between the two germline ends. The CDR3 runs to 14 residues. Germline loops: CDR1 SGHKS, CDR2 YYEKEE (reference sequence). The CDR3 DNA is TGTGCCAGCAGCTTGGAAGGCTGGGGCTACGAGCAGTACTTC. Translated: CASSLEGWGYEQYF.

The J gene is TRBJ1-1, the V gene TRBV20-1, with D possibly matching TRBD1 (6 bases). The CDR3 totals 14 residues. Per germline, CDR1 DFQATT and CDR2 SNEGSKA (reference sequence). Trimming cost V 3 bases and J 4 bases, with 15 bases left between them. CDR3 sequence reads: CSASPRGGGTEAFF. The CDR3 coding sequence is TGCAGTGCTAGCCCCCGAGGGGGGGGCACTGAAGCTTTCTTT.

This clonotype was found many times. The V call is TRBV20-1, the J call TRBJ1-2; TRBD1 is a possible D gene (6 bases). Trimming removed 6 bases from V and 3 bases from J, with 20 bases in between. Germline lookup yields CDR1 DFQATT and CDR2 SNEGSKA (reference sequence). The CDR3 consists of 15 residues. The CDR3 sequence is CSAPQLGDIDYGYTF. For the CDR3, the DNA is TGCAGTGCCCCCCAGTTAGGGGACATAGACTATGGCTACACCTTC.

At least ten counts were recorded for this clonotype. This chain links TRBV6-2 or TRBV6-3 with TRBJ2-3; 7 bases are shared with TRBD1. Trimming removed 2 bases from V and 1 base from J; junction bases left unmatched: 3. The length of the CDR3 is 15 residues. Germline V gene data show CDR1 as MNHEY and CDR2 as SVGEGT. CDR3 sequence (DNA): TGTGCCAGCAGTTACACCGGGACAGGCACAGATACGCAGTATTTT. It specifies CASSYTGTGTDTQYF.

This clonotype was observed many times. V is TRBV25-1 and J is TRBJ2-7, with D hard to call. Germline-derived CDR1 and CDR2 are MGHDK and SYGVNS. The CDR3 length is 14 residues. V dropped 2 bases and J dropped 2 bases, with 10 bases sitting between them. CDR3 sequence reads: CASSEAVSTYEQYF. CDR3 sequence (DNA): TGTGCCAGCAGTGAAGCGGTCTCCACCTACGAGCAGTACTTC.

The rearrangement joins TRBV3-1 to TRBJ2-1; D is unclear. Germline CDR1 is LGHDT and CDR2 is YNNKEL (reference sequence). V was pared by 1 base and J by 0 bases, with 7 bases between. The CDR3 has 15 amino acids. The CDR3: CASSQVPSSYNEQFF. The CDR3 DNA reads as TGTGCCAGCAGCCAAGTGCCGAGCTCCTACAATGAGCAGTTCTTC.

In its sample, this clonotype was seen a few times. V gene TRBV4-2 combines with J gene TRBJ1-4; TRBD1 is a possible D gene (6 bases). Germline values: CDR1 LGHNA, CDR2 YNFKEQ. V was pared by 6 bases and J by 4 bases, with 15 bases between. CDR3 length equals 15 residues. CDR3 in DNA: TGTGCCAGCAGTGACCCCGGGGGGCGTAATGAAAAACTGTTTTTT. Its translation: CASSDPGGRNEKLFF.

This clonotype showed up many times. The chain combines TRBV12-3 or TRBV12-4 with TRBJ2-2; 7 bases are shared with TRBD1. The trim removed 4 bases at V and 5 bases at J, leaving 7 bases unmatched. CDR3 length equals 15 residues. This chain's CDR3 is CASSWTGTATGELFF. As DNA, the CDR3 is TGTGCCAGCAGTTGGACCGGGACAGCTACCGGGGAGCTGTTTTTT.

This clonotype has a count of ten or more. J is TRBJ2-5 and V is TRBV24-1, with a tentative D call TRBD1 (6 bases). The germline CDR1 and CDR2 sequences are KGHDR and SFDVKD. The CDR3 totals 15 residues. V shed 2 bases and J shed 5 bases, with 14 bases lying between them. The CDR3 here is CATSDSLGAVETQYF. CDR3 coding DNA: TGTGCCACCAGTGATTCCCTGGGGGCGGTGGAGACCCAGTACTTC.

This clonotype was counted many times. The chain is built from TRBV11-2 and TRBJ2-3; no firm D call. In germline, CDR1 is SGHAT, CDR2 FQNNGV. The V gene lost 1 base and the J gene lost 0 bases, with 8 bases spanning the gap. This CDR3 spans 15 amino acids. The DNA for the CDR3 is TGTGCCAGCAGCTTAGGGGCAGGAAGCACAGATACGCAGTATTTT. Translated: CASSLGAGSTDTQYF. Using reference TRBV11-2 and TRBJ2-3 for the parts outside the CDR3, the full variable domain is EAGVAQSPRYKIIEKRQSVAFWCNPISGHATLYWYQQILGQGPKLLIQFQNNGVVDDSQLPKDRFSAERLKGVDSTLKIQPAKLEDSAVYLCASSLGAGSTDTQYFGPGTRLTVL.

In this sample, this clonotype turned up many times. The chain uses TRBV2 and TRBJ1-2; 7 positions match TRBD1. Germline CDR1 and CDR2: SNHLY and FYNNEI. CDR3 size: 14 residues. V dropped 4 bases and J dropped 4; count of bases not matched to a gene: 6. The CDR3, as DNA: TGTGCCAGCAGTGTGGACAGGCGGCGCTATGGCTACACCTTC. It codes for CASSVDRRRYGYTF.

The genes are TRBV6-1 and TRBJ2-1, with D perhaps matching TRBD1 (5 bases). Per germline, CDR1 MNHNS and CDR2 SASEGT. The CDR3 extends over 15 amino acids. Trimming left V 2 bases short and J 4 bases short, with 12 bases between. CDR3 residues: CASSERRQLYNEQFF. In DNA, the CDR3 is TGTGCCAGCAGTGAAAGACGACAGTTATACAATGAGCAGTTCTTC.

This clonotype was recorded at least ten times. CDR3 nucleotides: TGTGCCAGCAACCTTAGCCGGGTTAACTCCTATAATTCACCCCTCCACTTT. As protein: CASNLSRVNSYNSPLHF. This chain connects TRBV6-1 to TRBJ1-6; no firm D call. The V gene lost 7 bases and the J gene lost 0 bases, with 16 bases spanning the gap. Germline lookup yields CDR1 MNHNS and CDR2 SASEGT. The CDR3 runs to 17 residues.

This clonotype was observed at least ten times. In nucleotides, the CDR3 is TGTGCCAGCATTCGGGGTGCCAAAGGTGAAGCTTTCTTT. Protein: CASIRGAKGEAFF. This chain connects TRBV6-1 to TRBJ1-1; D gene ambiguous. Trimming removed 7 bases at V and 7 bases at J, with 16 bases between. Germline CDR1 and CDR2: MNHNS and SASEGT. This CDR3 is 13 amino acids long.

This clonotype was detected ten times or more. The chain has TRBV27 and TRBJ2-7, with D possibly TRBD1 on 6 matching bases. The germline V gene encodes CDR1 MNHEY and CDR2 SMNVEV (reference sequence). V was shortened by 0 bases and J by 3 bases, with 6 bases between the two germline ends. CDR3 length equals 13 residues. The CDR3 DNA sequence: TGTGCCAGCAGTTTATCACAGGGCTACGAGCAGTACTTC. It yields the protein CASSLSQGYEQYF.